This entry describes one T cell receptor beta chain. Its target is unknown. Data came from immunoSEQ multiplex PCR; TCRdb stores just in-frame clones and leaves some out. The table lists roughly 100,000 clones, about 85% of them singletons. The record originates from a study of T cell responses to AZD1222 COVID-19 vaccine. Study-wide context: Second doses were pooled across both intervals (about 4 or about 12 weeks). Whole-study results and caveats: Repertoires were sampled only after the peak T cell response. Regions left unmutated in variants are reportedly the target of nearly half of spike-specific TCRs. White British donors predominated, females outnumbered males, and clonal diversity was possibly underestimated.

Germline lookup yields CDR1 MDHEN and CDR2 SYDVKM. This CDR3 has 17 amino acids. The J segment lost 5 bases and the V segment lost 2 bases, leaving 11 bases of the junction unmatched. The V gene is TRBV28, the J gene TRBJ1-5; 8 nucleotides match TRBD1. This sequence was found in an adult in good health. This specimen was peripheral blood, taken on day 0 of AZD1222 vaccination. CDR3 loop: CASSLVGGQGGDQPQHF. The CDR3 DNA reads as TGTGCCAGCAGTTTAGTAGGAGGACAGGGTGGCGATCAGCCCCAGCATTTT.